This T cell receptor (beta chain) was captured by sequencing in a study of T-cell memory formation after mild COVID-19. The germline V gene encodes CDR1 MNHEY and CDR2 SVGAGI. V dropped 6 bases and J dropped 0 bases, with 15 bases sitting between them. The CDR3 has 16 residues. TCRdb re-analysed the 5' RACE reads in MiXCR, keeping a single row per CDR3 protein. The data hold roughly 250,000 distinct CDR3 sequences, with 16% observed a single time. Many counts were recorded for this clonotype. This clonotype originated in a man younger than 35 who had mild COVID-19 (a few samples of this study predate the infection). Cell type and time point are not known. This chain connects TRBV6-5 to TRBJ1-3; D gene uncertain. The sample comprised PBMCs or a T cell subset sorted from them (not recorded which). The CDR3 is CASRQSLTVSGNTIYF. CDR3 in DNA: TGTGCCAGCAGGCAATCCCTAACAGTCTCTGGAAACACCATATATTTT.